Presented here are 8 T cell receptor beta chains from one specimen sequenced in a study of T cells in localized non-small cell lung cancer. Some clones are missing from TCRdb's copy, which holds only in-frame ones; the method was immunoSEQ multiplex PCR. The sample lists tens of thousands of clones, about 86% seen once, with nearly 5% in the top ten. Here the sequenced sample was PBMCs, taken before any cancer treatment. Every receptor here comes from a man between 40 and 75 years old with stage II lung adenocarcinoma.

CDR3 sequence (DNA): TGTGCCAGCAGCCCCGAGAGGGAGAACACTGAAGCTTTCTTT. Translated: CASSPERENTEAFF. The chain recombines TRBV7-9 with TRBJ1-1, with D uncertain. The CDR3 loop spans 14 amino acids. The germline gives CDR1 SEHNR, CDR2 FQNEAQ (reference sequence). Trimming stripped 5 bases from V and 1 base from J, with 11 bases between.

The rearrangement joins TRBV30 to TRBJ1-6; a possible D gene is TRBD1 (6 bases). Germline CDR1 and CDR2: GTSNPN and SVGIG (reference sequence). Trimming took off 6 bases at V and 5 bases at J, with 17 bases between the two ends. The CDR3 is 15 amino acids. CDR3 residues: CACHRVSGNNSPLHF. The CDR3 DNA reads TGTGCCTGCCACAGGGTGAGCGGGAATAATTCACCCCTCCACTTT.

J is TRBJ1-3 and V is TRBV10-1; no clear D gene. The V gene lost 5 bases and the J gene lost 8 bases, with 13 bases spanning the gap. The CDR3 runs to 13 residues. From germline, CDR1 is WNHNN and CDR2 SYGVQD (reference sequence). DNA for the CDR3: TGCGCCAGCAGTTATTCCTCGGGAGACACCATATATTTT. It encodes CASSYSSGDTIYF.

The V and J genes are TRBV5-1 and TRBJ1-1, with D unclear. Trimming took 0 bases from V and 0 from J, leaving 6 bases between them. This CDR3 contains 14 residues. The V gene's germline CDR1 is SGHRS and CDR2 YFSETQ. The CDR3 loop is CASSLVSVNTEAFF. The DNA for the CDR3 is TGCGCCAGCAGCTTGGTTTCGGTGAACACTGAAGCTTTCTTT.

The chain employs TRBV19 and TRBJ1-3, with 11 bases identical to TRBD1. The germline gives CDR1 LNHDA, CDR2 SQIVND (reference sequence). The CDR3 is 15 amino acids. Germline trimming cut 8 bases from V and 1 base from J; bases unmatched to any gene: 4. The CDR3 spells CASGGQGASGNTIYF. The CDR3 DNA follows: TGTGCCAGTGGAGGACAGGGGGCGTCTGGAAACACCATATATTTT. The whole variable domain, remainder taken from reference TRBV19 and TRBJ1-3, is DGGITQSPKYLFRKEGQNVTLSCEQNLNHDAMYWYRQDPGQGLRLIYYSQIVNDFQKGDIAEGYSVSREKKESFPLTVTSAQKNPTAFYLCASGGQGASGNTIYFGEGSWLTVV.

V is TRBV14 and J is TRBJ1-1, with a weak D call TRBD1 (5 bases). CDR3 length: 14 amino acids. The germline CDR1 and CDR2 sequences are SGHDN and FVKESK. Trimming shortened V by 3 bases and J by 5 bases, and 13 bases separated the two germline ends. In nucleotides, the CDR3 is TGTGCCAGCAGCCAGGTTGGGGGTGCGACTGAAGCTTTCTTT. Encoded protein: CASSQVGGATEAFF.

The CDR3 bases are TGTGCCAGCAGTTTCCCCGGGAGTACCGGGGAGCTGTTTTTT. Translating gives CASSFPGSTGELFF. The chain uses TRBV27 and TRBJ2-2; D is possibly TRBD2 (6 bases). The CDR3 is 14 amino acids. Per germline, CDR1 MNHEY and CDR2 SMNVEV (reference sequence). Trimming removed 3 bases from V and 5 bases from J, with 10 bases in between.

V is TRBV2 and J is TRBJ2-1; 7 nucleotides line up with TRBD1. Trimming removed 4 bases from V and 8 bases from J; junction bases left unmatched: 2. Germline CDR1 is SNHLY and CDR2 is FYNNEI. The CDR3 totals 12 residues. The CDR3 sequence is CASSGDRYEQFF. CDR3 DNA sequence: TGTGCCAGCAGTGGGGACAGATATGAGCAGTTCTTC. Together with reference TRBV2 and TRBJ2-1, the CDR3 gives the full variable domain: EPEVTQTPSHQVTQMGQEVILRCVPISNHLYFYWYRQILGQKVEFLVSFYNNEISEKSEIFDDQFSVERPDGSNFTLKIRSTKLEDSAMYFCASSGDRYEQFFGPGTRLTVL.